Following are 19 T cell receptor beta chains from one sample sequenced in a study of blood T cell repertoires in COVID-19. Data came from immunoSEQ multiplex PCR; TCRdb stores just in-frame clones and leaves some out. The repertoire holds around 40,000 clones, 75% to 85% seen once, with approximately 10% in the top ten. The specimen was peripheral blood. The receptors derive from a human donor in a cohort sampled during active COVID-19.

The chain couples TRBV19 to TRBJ2-3; a possible D gene is TRBD1 (6 bases). CDR3 length equals 15 residues. Germline values: CDR1 LNHDA, CDR2 SQIVND (reference sequence). Trimming pared 7 bases from V and 2 bases from J, leaving 16 bases between. CDR3 in amino acids: CASTDARDNTDTQYF. CDR3 sequence (DNA): TGTGCCAGTACCGACGCCCGGGACAACACAGATACGCAGTATTTT.

The chain combines TRBV7-9 with TRBJ2-7, with a possible D match to TRBD1 (6 bases). The germline V and J ends were trimmed by 4 bases and 3 bases, with 7 bases remaining between them. Germline V gene data show CDR1 as SEHNR and CDR2 as FQNEAQ (reference sequence). The CDR3 runs 12 residues. CDR3 sequence (DNA): TGTGCCAGCAGCTCACAGGGCTACGAGCAGTACTTC. Amino acid sequence: CASSSQGYEQYF.

This chain joins TRBV9 and TRBJ2-3; 7 bases align to TRBD2. J was trimmed by 0 bases and V by 4 bases; bases with no gene match: 8. CDR1 SGDLS and CDR2 YYNGEE come from the germline V gene. This CDR3 spans 16 amino acids. DNA for the CDR3: TGTGCCAGCAGCACTCAAACTAGCGTCAGCACAGATACGCAGTATTTT. It is translated as CASSTQTSVSTDTQYF.

The chain combines TRBV6-6 with TRBJ2-7, with TRBD1 as a possible D gene (6 bases). V lost 6 bases to trimming and J lost 3 bases, with 18 bases between them. The CDR3 runs to 15 residues. Germline-derived CDR1 and CDR2 are MNHNY and SVGAGI (reference sequence). The CDR3 protein is CASRPDRRMIYEQYF. The DNA of the CDR3 is TGTGCCAGCAGACCCGACAGGAGGATGATCTACGAGCAGTACTTC.

The chain is built from TRBV27 and TRBJ1-1; TRBD1 matches at 7 bases. V trimming: 6 bases; J trimming: 3 bases; junction bases outside the gene matches: 7. Germline lookup yields CDR1 MNHEY and CDR2 SMNVEV (reference sequence). The length of the CDR3 is 14 residues. The CDR3 region is CASREGGRDTEAFF. CDR3 coding DNA: TGTGCCAGCAGAGAAGGGGGCCGCGACACTGAAGCTTTCTTT.

This clone has just a few counts. The same CDR3 arises from other DNA sequences in this sample as well. The chain is built from TRBV30 and TRBJ1-5, with TRBD1 as a possible D gene (6 bases). The CDR3 is 13 amino acids. Germline V gene lookup returns CDR1 GTSNPN and CDR2 SVGIG (reference sequence). The ends were cut back, 0 bases at V and 4 bases at J, with 7 bases in the middle. The CDR3 reads CAWSVQGNQPQHF. The CDR3 nucleotides are TGTGCCTGGAGTGTACAGGGTAATCAGCCCCAGCATTTT.

This sequence joins TRBV5-1 and TRBJ2-5; D perhaps matches TRBD2 (5 bases). CDR3 length: 14 amino acids. Deletions cut 4 bases from V and 2 bases from J, with 12 bases between. Germline V gene sequence: CDR1 SGHRS, CDR2 YFSETQ. In nucleotides, the CDR3 is TGCGCCAGCAGCCGCGACTACAATCAAGAGACCCAGTACTTC. This gives the protein CASSRDYNQETQYF.

This rearrangement joins TRBV5-6 to TRBJ2-1; 9 nucleotides agree with TRBD1. The CDR3 covers 15 residues. Germline V gene sequence: CDR1 SGHDT, CDR2 YYEEEE. With V trimmed by 4 bases and J by 5 bases, 7 bases remained unmatched. CDR3 sequence: CASSAWDRADNEQFF. In nucleotides, the CDR3 is TGTGCCAGCAGCGCCTGGGACAGGGCGGACAATGAGCAGTTCTTC.

V usage is TRBV30 and J usage is TRBJ1-3; no clear D gene. The V gene lost 0 bases and the J gene lost 1 base, with 10 bases spanning the gap. This CDR3 is 15 amino acids long. The germline CDR1 and CDR2 sequences are GTSNPN and SVGIG (reference sequence). This chain's CDR3 is CAWSVDGKSGNTIYF. The DNA of the CDR3 is TGTGCCTGGAGTGTAGACGGGAAATCTGGAAACACCATATATTTT. The complete variable domain, with remaining parts taken from reference TRBV30 and TRBJ1-3, reads SQTIHQWPATLVQPVGSPLSLECTVEGTSNPNLYWYRQAAGRGLQLLFYSVGIGQISSEVPQNLSASRPQDRQFILSSKKLLLSDSGFYLCAWSVDGKSGNTIYFGEGSWLTVV.

The V call is TRBV25-1, the J call TRBJ2-2; TRBD2 is a possible D gene (6 bases). V dropped 2 bases and J dropped 7 bases, with 23 bases sitting between them. Per the germline V gene, CDR1 is MGHDK and CDR2 is SYGVNS. This CDR3 has 18 amino acids. The CDR3: CASSEIRGYSSDSGELFF. Here the CDR3 DNA reads TGTGCCAGCAGTGAAATCCGGGGGTACAGTTCGGATAGCGGGGAGCTGTTTTTT. Variable domain in full (rest from reference TRBV25-1 and TRBJ2-2): EADIYQTPRYLVIGTGKKITLECSQTMGHDKMYWYQQDPGMELHLIHYSYGVNSTEKGDLSSESTVSRIRTEHFPLTLESARPSHTSQYLCASSEIRGYSSDSGELFFGEGSRLTVL.

The gene calls are TRBV7-2 and TRBJ1-2, with D perhaps matching TRBD1 (5 bases). Trimming took 1 base from V and 5 from J, leaving 11 bases between them. The CDR3 loop spans 14 amino acids. From germline, CDR1 is SGHTA and CDR2 FQGNSA. The CDR3 is CASSLDPGRYGYTF. The CDR3 bases are TGTGCCAGCAGCTTAGATCCAGGGAGGTATGGCTACACCTTC.

This sequence joins TRBV9 and TRBJ2-2, with TRBD1 identical over 8 bases. Germline V CDR1 and CDR2: SGDLS, YYNGEE. The J segment lost 8 bases and the V segment lost 4 bases, leaving 10 bases of the junction unmatched. The CDR3 loop spans 15 amino acids. CDR3 DNA sequence: TGTGCCAGCAGCCAGGGACAGGCGGGATGGGGGGAGCTGTTTTTT. It encodes CASSQGQAGWGELFF.

The rearrangement joins TRBV11-3 to TRBJ2-2; 12 nucleotides align to TRBD2. With 5 bases clipped from V and 7 bases from J, the junction kept 5 bases outside the gene matches. This CDR3 spans 15 amino acids. CDR1 and CDR2 (germline): SGHNT, YENEEA. The CDR3: CASSLGLAGNGELFF. CDR3 DNA sequence: TGTGCCAGCAGCCTCGGACTAGCGGGGAACGGGGAGCTGTTTTTT.

The chain employs TRBV9 and TRBJ1-1; TRBD1 is a possible D gene (5 bases). From germline, CDR1 is SGDLS and CDR2 YYNGEE. The CDR3 is 14 residues long. V was trimmed by 0 bases and J by 3 bases, leaving 9 bases between them. CDR3 residues: CASSVARGDTEAFF. CDR3 bases: TGTGCCAGCAGCGTAGCTCGGGGGGACACTGAAGCTTTCTTT.

The chain couples TRBV5-4 to TRBJ1-2; TRBD1 matches at 9 bases. CDR3 length: 15 amino acids. Germline CDR1 and CDR2: SGHNT and YYREEE (reference sequence). Trimming took 5 bases from V and 0 from J; bases not matched to a gene: 5. The CDR3 bases are TGTGCCAGCAGGGCACAGGGGGCGCCTAACTATGGCTACACCTTC. Translated: CASRAQGAPNYGYTF.

In its sample, this clone was seen once. The V call is TRBV7-2, the J call TRBJ2-6; TRBD1 agrees at 8 bases. Germline assignment: CDR1 SGHTA and CDR2 FQGNSA. J lost 0 bases, V lost 1 base, and 2 bases had no gene match. The CDR3 has 17 residues. CDR3 sequence (DNA): TGTGCCAGCAGCTTAGGACAGGGGTTCTCTGGGGCCAACGTCCTGACTTTC. Translating it yields CASSLGQGFSGANVLTF. Variable domain in full (rest from reference TRBV7-2 and TRBJ2-6): GAGVSQSPSNKVTEKGKDVELRCDPISGHTALYWYRQSLGQGLEFLIYFQGNSAPDKSGLPSDRFSAERTGGSVSTLTIQRTQQEDSAVYLCASSLGQGFSGANVLTFGAGSRLTVL.

The chain is built from TRBV5-5 and TRBJ2-1, with TRBD1 matching 8 bases. CDR3 length equals 15 residues. V lost 2 bases to trimming and J lost 3 bases; unmatched junction nucleotides: 4. Germline V gene lookup returns CDR1 SGHKS and CDR2 YYEKEE (reference sequence). The CDR3 nucleotides read TGTGCCAGCAGCTTTGGACAGGGAGTCTACAATGAGCAGTTCTTC. Protein sequence: CASSFGQGVYNEQFF.

The chain recombines TRBV6-2 or TRBV6-3 with TRBJ2-7, with 10 bases matching TRBD1. CDR3 size: 14 residues. V lost 2 bases, J lost 3 bases, and 1 base stayed unmatched. Per the germline V gene, CDR1 is MNHEY and CDR2 is SVGEGT. The CDR3 reads CASSYRDRGYEQYF. CDR3 sequence (DNA): TGTGCCAGCAGTTACCGGGACAGGGGCTACGAGCAGTACTTC.

The chain has TRBV4-3 and TRBJ1-1, with D uncertain. The CDR3 is made up of 13 amino acids. Germline assignment: CDR1 LGHNA and CDR2 YSLEER. V was pared by 2 bases and J by 5 bases, with 9 bases between. CDR3 residues: CASSQLRDTEAFF. The CDR3 DNA follows: TGCGCCAGCAGCCAACTACGAGATACTGAAGCTTTCTTT.